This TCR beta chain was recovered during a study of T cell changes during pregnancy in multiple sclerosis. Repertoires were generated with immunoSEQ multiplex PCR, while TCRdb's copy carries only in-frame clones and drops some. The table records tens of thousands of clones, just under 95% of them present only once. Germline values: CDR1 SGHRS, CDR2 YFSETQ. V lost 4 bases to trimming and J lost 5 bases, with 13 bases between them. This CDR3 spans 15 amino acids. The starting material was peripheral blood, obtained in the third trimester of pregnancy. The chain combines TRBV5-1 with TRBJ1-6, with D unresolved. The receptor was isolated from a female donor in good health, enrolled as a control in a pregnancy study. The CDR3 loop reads CASSHGGSDNSPLHF. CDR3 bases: TGCGCCAGCAGCCACGGCGGGTCTGATAATTCACCCCTCCACTTT.